These 4 T cell receptor beta chains originate from one sample sequenced in a study of identical twins. Using its own MiXCR run on the 5' RACE reads, TCRdb lists one record per CDR3 protein. The repertoire holds roughly 230,000 distinct CDR3 sequences, with roughly 8% as singletons. These same data were also listed under a study on yellow fever vaccine responses in identical twins.

The sequenced sample consisted of CD8+ T cells sorted from blood. The receptors stem from a woman aged 18-35 years in good health.

This clonotype appeared many times. The rearrangement links TRBV4-3 to TRBJ2-1, with 11 bases lining up with TRBD2. J was trimmed by 8 bases and V by 0 bases; bases with no gene match: 12. Germline-derived CDR1 and CDR2 are LGHNA and YSLEER. The CDR3 sequence is 18 residues long. The CDR3 DNA follows: TGCGCCAGCAGCCAAGATCAACTAGCGGGAGCGCTGATGGATGAGCAGTTCTTC. Amino acids: CASSQDQLAGALMDEQFF.

This clonotype was counted many times. An end of the junction does not agree with germline; a read error may underlie this. This sequence joins TRBV7-2 and TRBJ2-7; D is unresolved. This CDR3 has 11 amino acids. Germline assignment: CDR1 SGHTA and CDR2 FQGNSA. The CDR3 DNA is TGTGCCAGCAGCATAGCCTACGAGCAGTACTTC. It translates to CASSIAYEQYF. Based on the CDR3 plus reference TRBV7-2 and TRBJ2-7, the full variable domain is GAGVSQSPSNKVTEKGKDVELRCDPISGHTALYWYRQSLGQGLEFLIYFQGNSAPDKSGLPSDRFSAERTGGSVSTLTIQRTQQEDSAVYLCASSIAYEQYFGPGTRLTVT.

This clonotype turned up a few times. V is TRBV12-3 or TRBV12-4 and J is TRBJ2-3; D gene ambiguous. This CDR3 comprises 13 residues. V lost 6 bases and J 1 base, leaving 8 bases between the germline ends. CDR3 amino acids: CASSAAGTDTQYF. CDR3 bases: TGTGCCAGCAGCGCGGCGGGCACAGATACGCAGTATTTT.

This clonotype has just a few counts. V gene TRBV6-2 or TRBV6-3 combines with J gene TRBJ2-1; 10 bases align to TRBD2. This CDR3 has 16 residues. The germline CDR1 and CDR2 sequences are MNHEY and SVGEGT. Losses at the gene ends were 2 bases for V and 3 bases for J; bases not matched to a gene: 4. CDR3 region: CASSYAGLAHYNEQFF. CDR3 DNA sequence: TGTGCCAGCAGTTACGCGGGACTAGCGCACTACAATGAGCAGTTCTTC.